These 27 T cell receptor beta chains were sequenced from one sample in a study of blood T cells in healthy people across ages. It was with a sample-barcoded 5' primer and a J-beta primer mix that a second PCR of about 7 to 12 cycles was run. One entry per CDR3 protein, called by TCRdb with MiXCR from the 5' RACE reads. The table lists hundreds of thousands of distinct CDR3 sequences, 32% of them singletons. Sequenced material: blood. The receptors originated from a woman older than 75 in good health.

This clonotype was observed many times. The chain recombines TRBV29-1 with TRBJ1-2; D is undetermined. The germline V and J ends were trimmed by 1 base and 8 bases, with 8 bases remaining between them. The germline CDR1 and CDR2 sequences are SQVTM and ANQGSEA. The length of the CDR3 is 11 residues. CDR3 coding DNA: TGCAGCGTTGAAGTCGAGGGCGGCTACACCTTC. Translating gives CSVEVEGGYTF.

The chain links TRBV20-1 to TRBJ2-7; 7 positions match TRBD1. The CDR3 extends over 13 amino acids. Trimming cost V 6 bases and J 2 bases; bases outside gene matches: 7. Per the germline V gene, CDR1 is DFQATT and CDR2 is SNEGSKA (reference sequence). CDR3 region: CSAEQGTAYEQYF. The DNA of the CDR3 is TGCAGTGCGGAACAGGGGACGGCCTACGAGCAGTACTTC.

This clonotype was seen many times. The CDR3 DNA reads as TGTGCCAGCAGCGCGGGATACAATGAGCAGTTCTTC. It yields the protein CASSAGYNEQFF. The chain combines TRBV9 with TRBJ2-1, with a tentative D call TRBD2 (5 bases). The CDR3 extends over 12 amino acids. Trimming took 3 bases from V and 4 from J, leaving 5 bases between them. Germline V CDR1 and CDR2: SGDLS, YYNGEE.

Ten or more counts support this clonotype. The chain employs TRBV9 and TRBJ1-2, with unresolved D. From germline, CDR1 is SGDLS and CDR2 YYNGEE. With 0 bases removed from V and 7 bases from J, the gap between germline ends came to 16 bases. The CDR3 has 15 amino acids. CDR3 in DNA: TGTGCCAGCAGCGTAGAGGGATCAGGATTTGGTGGCTACACCTTC. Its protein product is CASSVEGSGFGGYTF.

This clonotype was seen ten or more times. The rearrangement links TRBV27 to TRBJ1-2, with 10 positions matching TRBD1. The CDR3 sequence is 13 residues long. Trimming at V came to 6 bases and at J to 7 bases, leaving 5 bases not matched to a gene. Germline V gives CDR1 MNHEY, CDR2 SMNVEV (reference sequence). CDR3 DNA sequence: TGTGCCAGCAGGAGACAGGGGGCGAGTGGCTACACCTTC. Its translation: CASRRQGASGYTF.

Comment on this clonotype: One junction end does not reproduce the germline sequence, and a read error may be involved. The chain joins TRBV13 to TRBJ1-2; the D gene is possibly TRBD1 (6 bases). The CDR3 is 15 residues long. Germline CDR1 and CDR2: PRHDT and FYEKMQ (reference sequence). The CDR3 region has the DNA TGTGCCGGCAGCGCCGGAGGGGGTAGTAACTATGGCTACACCTTC. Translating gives CAGSAGGGSNYGYTF.

CDR3 DNA: TGCAGTGCTAGGTATCCGGGAGACAATGAGCAGTTCTTC. It is translated as CSARYPGDNEQFF. The V gene is TRBV20-1, the J gene TRBJ2-1, with D maybe TRBD2 (6 bases). Germline CDR1 is DFQATT and CDR2 is SNEGSKA (reference sequence). Deletions cut 3 bases from V and 5 bases from J, with 11 bases between. The CDR3 has 13 residues.

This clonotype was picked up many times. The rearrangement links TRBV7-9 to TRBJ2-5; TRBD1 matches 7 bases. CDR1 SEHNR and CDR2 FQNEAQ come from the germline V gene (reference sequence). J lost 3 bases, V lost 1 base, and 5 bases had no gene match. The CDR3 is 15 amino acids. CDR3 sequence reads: CASSLGDSYKETQYF. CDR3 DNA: TGTGCCAGCAGCTTAGGGGACAGCTACAAAGAGACCCAGTACTTC.

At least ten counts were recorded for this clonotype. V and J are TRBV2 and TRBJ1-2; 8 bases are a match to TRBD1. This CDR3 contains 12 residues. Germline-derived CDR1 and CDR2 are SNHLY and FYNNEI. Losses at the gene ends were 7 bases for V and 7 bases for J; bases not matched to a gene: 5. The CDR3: CASIPDRAGYTF. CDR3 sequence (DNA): TGTGCCAGCATACCGGACAGGGCTGGCTACACCTTC.

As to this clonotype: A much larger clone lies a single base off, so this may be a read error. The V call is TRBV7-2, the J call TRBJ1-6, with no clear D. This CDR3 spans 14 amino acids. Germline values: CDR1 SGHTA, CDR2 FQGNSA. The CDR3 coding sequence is TGTGCCAGCAGCCCGGCTCTTGATCGTTCACCCCCCCACTTT. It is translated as CASSPALDRSPPHF.

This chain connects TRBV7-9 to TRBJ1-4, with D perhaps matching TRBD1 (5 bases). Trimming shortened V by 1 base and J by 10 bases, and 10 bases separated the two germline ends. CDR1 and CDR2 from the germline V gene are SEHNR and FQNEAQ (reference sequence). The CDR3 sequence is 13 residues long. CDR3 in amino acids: CASSLGGQGKLFF. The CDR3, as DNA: TGTGCCAGCAGCTTAGGTGGACAAGGAAAACTGTTTTTT.

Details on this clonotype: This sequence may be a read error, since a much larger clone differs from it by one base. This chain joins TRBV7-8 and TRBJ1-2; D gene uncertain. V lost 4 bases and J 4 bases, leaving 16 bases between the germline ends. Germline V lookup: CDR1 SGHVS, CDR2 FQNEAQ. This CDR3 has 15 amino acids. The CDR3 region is CASSSSLRAGYGYTF. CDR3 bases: TGTGCCAGCAGCTCCTCCCTTCGGGCGGGCTATGGCTACACCTTC.

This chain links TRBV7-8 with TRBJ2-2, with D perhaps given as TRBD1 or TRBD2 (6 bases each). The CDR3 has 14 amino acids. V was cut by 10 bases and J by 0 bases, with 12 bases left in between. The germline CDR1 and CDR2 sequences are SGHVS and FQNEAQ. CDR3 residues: CATKRGANTGELFF. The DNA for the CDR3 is TGTGCCACCAAAAGGGGGGCGAACACCGGGGAGCTGTTTTTT.

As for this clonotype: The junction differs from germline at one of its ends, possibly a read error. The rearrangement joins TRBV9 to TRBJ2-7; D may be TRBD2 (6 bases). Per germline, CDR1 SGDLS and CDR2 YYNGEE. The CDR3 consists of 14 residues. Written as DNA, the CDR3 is TGTGCCAGCGGCGTATGGGGAACGGGAGATGAGCAGTACTTC. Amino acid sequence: CASGVWGTGDEQYF. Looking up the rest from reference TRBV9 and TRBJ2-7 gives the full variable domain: DSGVTQTPKHLITATGQRVTLRCSPRSGDLSVYWYQQSLDQGLQFLIQYYNGEERAKGNILERFSAQQFPDLHSELNLSSLELGDSALYFCASGVWGTGDEQYFGPGTRLTVT.

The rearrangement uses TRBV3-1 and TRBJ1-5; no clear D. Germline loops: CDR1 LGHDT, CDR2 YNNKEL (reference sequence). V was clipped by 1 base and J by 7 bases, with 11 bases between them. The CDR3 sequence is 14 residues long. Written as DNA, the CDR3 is TGTGCCAGCAGCCAAGGTACAGCGAACCAGCCCCAGCATTTT. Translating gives CASSQGTANQPQHF. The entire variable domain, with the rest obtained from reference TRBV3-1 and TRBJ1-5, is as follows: DTAVSQTPKYLVTQMGNDKSIKCEQNLGHDTMYWYKQDSKKFLKIMFSYNNKELIINETVPNRFSPKSPDKAHLNLHINSLELGDSAVYFCASSQGTANQPQHFGDGTRLSIL.

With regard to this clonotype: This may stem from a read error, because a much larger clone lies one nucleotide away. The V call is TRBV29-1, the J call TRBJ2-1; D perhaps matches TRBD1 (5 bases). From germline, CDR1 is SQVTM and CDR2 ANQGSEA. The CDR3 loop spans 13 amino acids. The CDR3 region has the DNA TGCAGCGTTGATAGGCAGGGCAACAATGAGCAGGTCTTC. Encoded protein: CSVDRQGNNEQVF.

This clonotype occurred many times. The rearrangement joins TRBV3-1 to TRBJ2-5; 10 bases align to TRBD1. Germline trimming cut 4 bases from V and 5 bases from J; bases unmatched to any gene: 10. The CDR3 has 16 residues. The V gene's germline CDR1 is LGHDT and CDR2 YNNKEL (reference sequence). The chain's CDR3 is CASSLRTGGTVETQYF. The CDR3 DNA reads TGTGCCAGCAGCCTTCGGACAGGGGGAACGGTGGAGACCCAGTACTTC.

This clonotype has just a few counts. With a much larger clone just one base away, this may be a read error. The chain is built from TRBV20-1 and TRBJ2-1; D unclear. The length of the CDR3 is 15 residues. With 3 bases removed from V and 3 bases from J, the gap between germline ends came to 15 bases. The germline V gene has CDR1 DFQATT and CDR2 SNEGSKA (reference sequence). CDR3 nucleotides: TGCAGTGCTAGGGGCCTGGACGGGTTCTACAATGAGCAGTTCTTC. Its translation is CSARGLDGFYNEQFF.

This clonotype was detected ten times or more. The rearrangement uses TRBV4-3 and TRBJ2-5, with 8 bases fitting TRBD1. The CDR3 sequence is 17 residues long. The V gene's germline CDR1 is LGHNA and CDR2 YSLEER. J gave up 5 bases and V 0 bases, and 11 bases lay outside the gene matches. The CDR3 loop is CASSQDVPGGAGETQYF. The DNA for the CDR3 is TGCGCCAGCAGCCAAGACGTGCCAGGGGGCGCAGGGGAGACCCAGTACTTC.

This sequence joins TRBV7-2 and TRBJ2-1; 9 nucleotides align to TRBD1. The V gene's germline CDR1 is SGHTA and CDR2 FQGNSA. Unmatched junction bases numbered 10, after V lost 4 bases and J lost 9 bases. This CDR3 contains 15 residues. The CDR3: CASSSPGTGCTEQFF. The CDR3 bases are TGTGCCAGCAGCTCGCCCGGGACAGGGTGTACTGAGCAGTTCTTC.

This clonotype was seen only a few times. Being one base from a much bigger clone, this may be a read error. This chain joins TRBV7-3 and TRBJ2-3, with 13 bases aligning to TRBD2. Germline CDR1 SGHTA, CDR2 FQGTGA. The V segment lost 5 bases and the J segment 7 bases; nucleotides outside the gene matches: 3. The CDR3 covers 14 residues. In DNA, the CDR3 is TGTGCCAGCAGCCGGACTAGCGGGAGCTATACGCAGTATTTT. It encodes CASSRTSGSYTQYF.

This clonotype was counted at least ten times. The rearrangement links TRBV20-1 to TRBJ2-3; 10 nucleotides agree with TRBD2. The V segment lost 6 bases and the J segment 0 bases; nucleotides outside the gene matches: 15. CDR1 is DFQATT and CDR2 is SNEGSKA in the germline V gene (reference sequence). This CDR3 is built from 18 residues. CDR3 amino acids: CSANLGLQRGGSTDTQYF. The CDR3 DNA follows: TGCAGTGCAAACCTGGGATTACAGCGGGGGGGTAGCACAGATACGCAGTATTTT.

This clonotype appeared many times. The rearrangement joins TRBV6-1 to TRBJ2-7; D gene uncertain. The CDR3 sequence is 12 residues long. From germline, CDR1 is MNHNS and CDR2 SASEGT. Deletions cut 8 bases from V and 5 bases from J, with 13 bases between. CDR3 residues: CASRTDRHEQYF. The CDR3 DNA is TGTGCCAGCCGGACGGATCGCCACGAGCAGTACTTC.

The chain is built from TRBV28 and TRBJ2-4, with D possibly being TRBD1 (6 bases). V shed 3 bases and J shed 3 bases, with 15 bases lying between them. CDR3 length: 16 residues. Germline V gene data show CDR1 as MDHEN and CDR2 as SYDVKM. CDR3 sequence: CASSLETGRSKNIQYF. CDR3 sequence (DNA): TGTGCCAGCAGTTTGGAGACAGGTAGAAGCAAAAACATTCAGTACTTC. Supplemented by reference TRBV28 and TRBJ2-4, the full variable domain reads DVKVTQSSRYLVKRTGEKVFLECVQDMDHENMFWYRQDPGLGLRLIYFSYDVKMKEKGDIPEGYSVSREKKERFSLILESASTNQTSMYLCASSLETGRSKNIQYFGAGTRLSVL.

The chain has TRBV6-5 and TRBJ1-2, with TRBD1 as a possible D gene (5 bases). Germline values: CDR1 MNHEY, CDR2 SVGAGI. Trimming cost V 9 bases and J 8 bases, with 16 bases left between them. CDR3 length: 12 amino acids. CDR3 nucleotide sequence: TGTGCCAGTCTTAGGCCCGAGGGGGGCTACACCTTC. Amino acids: CASLRPEGGYTF.

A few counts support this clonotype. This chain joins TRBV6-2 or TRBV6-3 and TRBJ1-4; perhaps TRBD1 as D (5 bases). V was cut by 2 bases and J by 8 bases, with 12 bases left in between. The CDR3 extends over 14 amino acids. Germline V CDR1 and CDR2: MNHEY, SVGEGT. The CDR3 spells CASSYKQGNEKLFF. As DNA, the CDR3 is TGTGCCAGCAGTTACAAGCAGGGCAACGAAAAACTGTTTTTT.

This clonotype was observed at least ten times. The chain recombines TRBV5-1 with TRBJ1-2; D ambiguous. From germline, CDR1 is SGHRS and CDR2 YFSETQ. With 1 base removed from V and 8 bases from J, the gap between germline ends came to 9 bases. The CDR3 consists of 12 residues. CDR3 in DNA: TGCGCCAGCAGCTTGTACCTGGGCGGCTACACCTTC. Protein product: CASSLYLGGYTF.